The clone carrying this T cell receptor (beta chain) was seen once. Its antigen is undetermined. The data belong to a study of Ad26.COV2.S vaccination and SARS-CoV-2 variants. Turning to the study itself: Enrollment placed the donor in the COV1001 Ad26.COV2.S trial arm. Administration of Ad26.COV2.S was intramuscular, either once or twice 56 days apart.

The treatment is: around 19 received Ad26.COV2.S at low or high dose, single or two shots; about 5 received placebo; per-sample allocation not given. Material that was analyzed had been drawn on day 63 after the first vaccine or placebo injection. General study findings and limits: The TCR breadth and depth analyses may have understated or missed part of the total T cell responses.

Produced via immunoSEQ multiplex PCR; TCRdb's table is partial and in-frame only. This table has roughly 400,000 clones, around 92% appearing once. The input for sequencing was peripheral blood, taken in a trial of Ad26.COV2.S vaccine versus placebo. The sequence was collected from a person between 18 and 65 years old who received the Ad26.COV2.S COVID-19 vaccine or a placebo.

The CDR3 protein is CASSTGTARETQYF. The CDR3, as DNA: TGTGCCAGCAGCACCGGGACAGCGCGAGAGACCCAGTACTTC. The chain recombines TRBV7-9 with TRBJ2-5; 7 bases agree with TRBD1. Trimming cost V 5 bases and J 4 bases; bases outside gene matches: 7. Germline V CDR1 and CDR2: SEHNR, FQNEAQ (reference sequence). The CDR3 length is 14 residues.